These 17 T cell receptor beta chains came from one sample sequenced in a study of blood T cell repertoires in COVID-19. Measured with immunoSEQ multiplex PCR; TCRdb has only the in-frame clones, and not every one. The table has about 82,000 clones, more than 85% seen once; the top ten hold approximately 1%. The sequencing sample was made of PBMCs or T cells enriched from blood (not recorded which). These receptors originate from a woman aged 45-65 years with acute COVID-19.

V and J are TRBV24-1 and TRBJ2-3; D gene uncertain. The V and J ends lost 6 bases and 1 base respectively, with 16 bases between them. CDR1 KGHDR and CDR2 SFDVKD come from the germline V gene. The CDR3 has 16 residues. The CDR3 spells CATSLGSGWGTDTQYF. CDR3 DNA sequence: TGTGCCACCAGTCTTGGGTCGGGTTGGGGCACAGATACGCAGTATTTT.

The chain recombines TRBV5-1 with TRBJ1-1; weak D call: TRBD1 (5 bases). This CDR3 contains 13 residues. The germline gives CDR1 SGHRS, CDR2 YFSETQ. Trimming pared 4 bases from V and 4 bases from J, leaving 11 bases between. The CDR3 loop is CASSGGSGTEAFF. CDR3 DNA sequence: TGCGCCAGCAGCGGGGGGTCCGGCACTGAAGCTTTCTTT.

This chain joins TRBV27 and TRBJ2-7; 14 nucleotides agree with TRBD2. Germline V gene data show CDR1 as MNHEY and CDR2 as SMNVEV (reference sequence). There are 15 residues in the CDR3. Trimming cost V 6 bases and J 2 bases; bases outside gene matches: 3. The chain's CDR3 is CASRRLAGGPYEQYF. In nucleotides, the CDR3 is TGTGCCAGCAGGCGACTAGCGGGAGGGCCCTACGAGCAGTACTTC.

This clone was seen more than once but under ten times. The V call is TRBV5-1, the J call TRBJ2-2; 9 positions agree with TRBD1. This CDR3 has 13 amino acids. With 7 bases clipped from V and 6 bases from J, the junction kept 4 bases outside the gene matches. Per germline, CDR1 SGHRS and CDR2 YFSETQ. This CDR3 is CASRDRAAGELFF. As DNA, the CDR3 is TGCGCCAGCCGGGACAGGGCCGCCGGGGAGCTGTTTTTT. Supplemented by reference TRBV5-1 and TRBJ2-2, the full variable domain reads KAGVTQTPRYLIKTRGQQVTLSCSPISGHRSVSWYQQTPGQGLQFLFEYFSETQRNKGNFPGRFSGRQFSNSRSEMNVSTLELGDSALYLCASRDRAAGELFFGEGSRLTVL.

The chain links TRBV6-5 to TRBJ2-1; 10 bases are a match to TRBD2. The CDR3 is made up of 15 amino acids. V gave up 11 bases and J gave up 4 bases; unmatched junction bases: 11. Germline V gene data show CDR1 as MNHEY and CDR2 as SVGAGI. The CDR3 spells CASWTGTSDYNEQFF. Written as DNA, the CDR3 is TGTGCCTCCTGGACCGGGACTAGCGATTACAATGAGCAGTTCTTC.

The gene calls are TRBV7-6 and TRBJ2-5, with D possibly matching TRBD1 (5 bases). The length of the CDR3 is 16 residues. Germline CDR1 reads SGHVS; CDR2 reads FNYEAQ. The germline V and J ends were trimmed by 5 bases and 4 bases, with 20 bases remaining between them. The CDR3: CASSRPAWQGRETQYF. The CDR3 DNA follows: TGTGCCAGCAGCCGACCTGCGTGGCAGGGAAGAGAGACCCAGTACTTC.

The genes are TRBV13 and TRBJ2-3; D gene uncertain. This CDR3 comprises 13 residues. Trimming shortened V by 0 bases and J by 2 bases, and 3 bases separated the two germline ends. The germline CDR1 and CDR2 sequences are PRHDT and FYEKMQ (reference sequence). In DNA form, the CDR3 reads TGTGCCAGCAGCTTAGGCGTCACAGATACGCAGTATTTT. Amino acids: CASSLGVTDTQYF.

J is TRBJ1-2 and V is TRBV7-9, with 7 bases identical to TRBD1. CDR1 is SEHNR and CDR2 is FQNEAQ in the germline V gene (reference sequence). J lost 4 bases, V lost 5 bases, and 19 bases had no gene match. This CDR3 has 18 residues. The CDR3 is CASSPLQSAGGSVYGYTF. CDR3 nucleotide sequence: TGTGCCAGCAGCCCCCTTCAATCGGCAGGGGGATCCGTCTATGGCTACACCTTC. The variable domain in full, with the rest retrieved from reference TRBV7-9 and TRBJ1-2, is DTGVSQNPRHKITKRGQNVTFRCDPISEHNRLYWYRQTLGQGPEFLTYFQNEAQLEKSRLLSDRFSAERPKGSFSTLEIQRTEQGDSAMYLCASSPLQSAGGSVYGYTFGSGTRLTVV.

This rearrangement joins TRBV4-2 to TRBJ2-3, with a tentative D call TRBD1 (7 bases). Germline loops: CDR1 LGHNA, CDR2 YNFKEQ. Trimming left V 4 bases short and J 0 bases short, with 17 bases between. CDR3 length: 17 amino acids. The CDR3, as DNA: TGTGCCAGCAGCCGGGCGGGAACAGGGGCTAGCACAGATACGCAGTATTTT. Translated, it gives CASSRAGTGASTDTQYF.

The J gene is TRBJ2-3, the V gene TRBV5-1; 7 bases are shared with TRBD1. The length of the CDR3 is 15 residues. The V segment lost 4 bases and the J segment 7 bases; nucleotides outside the gene matches: 12. In germline, CDR1 is SGHRS, CDR2 YFSETQ. CDR3 DNA sequence: TGCGCCAGCAGCAACTCCGGGACAGTGACCAATACGCAGTATTTT. Translating gives CASSNSGTVTNTQYF.

This clone occurred once. V and J are TRBV5-5 and TRBJ2-2; a possible D gene is TRBD2 (6 bases). Trimming pared 0 bases from V and 4 bases from J, leaving 13 bases between. CDR3 size: 16 residues. Germline CDR1 reads SGHKS; CDR2 reads YYEKEE (reference sequence). Written as DNA, the CDR3 is TGTGCCAGCAGCTTGGAGCTCGGGAGAGGCACCGGGGAGCTGTTTTTT. It specifies CASSLELGRGTGELFF. Drawing the rest from reference TRBV5-5 and TRBJ2-2, the complete variable domain is DAGVTQSPTHLIKTRGQQVTLRCSPISGHKSVSWYQQVLGQGPQFIFQYYEKEERGRGNFPDRFSARQFPNYSSELNVNALLLGDSALYLCASSLELGRGTGELFFGEGSRLTVL.

The chain combines TRBV10-3 with TRBJ1-1; D gene uncertain. The CDR3 covers 11 residues. Deletions cut 6 bases from V and 6 bases from J, with 8 bases between. Germline CDR1 and CDR2: ENHRY and SYGVKD. The CDR3 region has the DNA TGTGCCATCAGAGACACCTCTGAAGCTTTCTTT. This encodes CAIRDTSEAFF.

This clone was found once. The chain combines TRBV19 with TRBJ2-1; 7 bases fit TRBD1. Trimming removed 4 bases from V and 5 bases from J; junction bases left unmatched: 8. This CDR3 contains 15 residues. CDR1 is LNHDA, CDR2 SQIVND, per germline (reference sequence). The CDR3: CASSTLQGQHNEQFF. As DNA, the CDR3 is TGTGCCAGTAGTACACTCCAGGGACAGCACAATGAGCAGTTCTTC.

V gene TRBV3-1 (or the pseudogene TRBV3-2) combines with J gene TRBJ2-1; no clear D. The CDR3 has 12 residues. V lost 1 base and J 9 bases, leaving 7 bases between the germline ends. The germline CDR1 and CDR2 sequences are LGHDT and YNNKEL (reference sequence). The CDR3 bases are TGTGCCAGCAGCCAAGTAACTACTGAGCAGTTCTTC. It yields the protein CASSQVTTEQFF.

The V gene is TRBV27, the J gene TRBJ1-6; 7 nucleotides line up with TRBD1. The CDR3 spans 16 residues. Germline CDR1 reads MNHEY; CDR2 reads SMNVEV (reference sequence). V dropped 0 bases and J dropped 8; count of bases not matched to a gene: 7. This CDR3 is CASSLSRQGYDSPLHF. CDR3 coding DNA: TGTGCCAGCAGTTTATCCCGACAGGGTTATGATTCACCCCTCCACTTT.

The chain uses TRBV30 and TRBJ2-3, with 9 nucleotides matching TRBD1. The germline V gene has CDR1 GTSNPN and CDR2 SVGIG (reference sequence). The junction had 8 bases not matched to a gene; V was cut back by 8 bases and J by 2 bases. The CDR3 consists of 14 residues. CDR3 DNA: TGTGCCGGTGAGGGACAGGGACTCACAGATACGCAGTATTTT. It codes for CAGEGQGLTDTQYF.

This rearrangement joins TRBV27 to TRBJ1-2; no firm D call. This CDR3 contains 14 residues. Per germline, CDR1 MNHEY and CDR2 SMNVEV (reference sequence). The V gene lost 5 bases and the J gene lost 4 bases, with 14 bases spanning the gap. The CDR3 DNA reads TGTGCCAGCAGTCCGTCGACAACCACCTATGGCTACACCTTC. It is translated as CASSPSTTTYGYTF.